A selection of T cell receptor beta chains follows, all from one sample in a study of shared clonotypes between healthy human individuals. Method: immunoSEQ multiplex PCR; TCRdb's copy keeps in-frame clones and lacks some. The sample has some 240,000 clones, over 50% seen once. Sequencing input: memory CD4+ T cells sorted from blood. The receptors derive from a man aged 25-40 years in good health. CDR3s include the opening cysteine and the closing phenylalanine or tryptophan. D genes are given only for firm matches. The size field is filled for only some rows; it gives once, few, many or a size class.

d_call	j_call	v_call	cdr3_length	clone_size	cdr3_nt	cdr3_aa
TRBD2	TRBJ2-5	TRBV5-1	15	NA	TGCGCCAGCAGCTTGGTAGCGGGAGGGGATAAGACCCAGTACTTC	CASSLVAGGDKTQYF
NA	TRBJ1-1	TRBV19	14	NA	TGTGCCAGTAGTATATCAGGGGTGTACACTGAAGCTTTCTTT	CASSISGVYTEAFF
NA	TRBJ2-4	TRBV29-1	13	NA	TGCAGCGTTGATGGGCCCCAGGGAAACATTCAGTACTTC	CSVDGPQGNIQYF
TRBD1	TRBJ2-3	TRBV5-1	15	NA	TGCGCCAGCAGCCCTAGACAGGGGGCAACAGATACGCAGTATTTT	CASSPRQGATDTQYF
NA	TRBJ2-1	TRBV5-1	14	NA	TGCGCCAGCATGGGGACGGCAGCCTACAATGAGCAGTTCTTC	CASMGTAAYNEQFF
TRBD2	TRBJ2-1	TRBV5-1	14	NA	TGCGCCAGCAGGACCGGGGGGACCTCAGGGGAGCAGTTCTTC	CASRTGGTSGEQFF
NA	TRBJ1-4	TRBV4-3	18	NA	TGCGCCAGCAGCCAAGACCCTTTACCGGGCCCTGTCGCGGAAAAACTGTTTTTT	CASSQDPLPGPVAEKLFF
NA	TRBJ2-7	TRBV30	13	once	TGTGCCTGGAGTGTAAGGACGGGCTCCGAGCAGTACTTC	CAWSVRTGSEQYF
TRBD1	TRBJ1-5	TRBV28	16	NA	TGTGCCAGCAGTTCCTCGGACAGGGGTTACGGTCAGCCCCAGCATTTT	CASSSSDRGYGQPQHF
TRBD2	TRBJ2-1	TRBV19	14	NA	TGTGCCAGTAACCTAGCGGGGGCTTACAATGAGCAGTTCTTC	CASNLAGAYNEQFF
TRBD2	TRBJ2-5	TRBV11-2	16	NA	TGTGCCAGCAGCTTAGAGGCTAGCGGGAGCATCGAGACCCAGTACTTC	CASSLEASGSIETQYF
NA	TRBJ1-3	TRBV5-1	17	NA	TGCGCCAGCAGCTTGGCGCAGTTGGGGGTCTCTGGAAACACCATATATTTT	CASSLAQLGVSGNTIYF
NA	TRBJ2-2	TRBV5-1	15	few	TGCGCCAGCAGCTCGGAAGGGTGGAGCTCCGGGGAGCTGTTTTTT	CASSSEGWSSGELFF
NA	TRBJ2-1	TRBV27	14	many	TGTGCCAGCAGTTCCTCGTGGCTCTACAATGAGCAGTTCTTC	CASSSSWLYNEQFF
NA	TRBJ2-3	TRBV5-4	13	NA	TGTGCCAGCAGCTTGGCAGGGACAGATACGCAGTATTTT	CASSLAGTDTQYF
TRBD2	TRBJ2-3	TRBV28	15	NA	TGTGCCAGCAGTATAATAGCGGGAGGCACAGATACGCAGTATTTT	CASSIIAGGTDTQYF